This entry describes one T cell receptor (beta chain). Antigen: not known. The V and J ends lost 7 bases and 3 bases respectively, with 15 bases between them. The CDR3 has 14 amino acids. Germline V gives CDR1 LGHNT, CDR2 FRNRAP. These data come from a study of T cell responses to AZD1222 COVID-19 vaccine. At the level of the study: Researchers grouped second doses given at about 4 or about 12 weeks into one pool.

Study results and limitations: With two AZD1222 doses given, Spike-specific TCR breadth and depth both rose. As reported, nearly half of all spike-specific TCRs target variant regions that are unmutated. Spike was spanned by vaccine-associated CD4 TCRs, which were dominant at 160-218 and 743-854.

Only in-frame clones appear in the TCRdb table, and some are missing; sequencing was by immunoSEQ multiplex PCR. This table holds roughly 180,000 clones, 90% found once. The clonotype was recovered from an adult in good health. Sequenced here: peripheral blood, sampled on day 0 of AZD1222 vaccination. The chain has TRBV12-5 and TRBJ1-1; D not certain. CDR3 protein: CASAGLGRDTEAFF. The CDR3 DNA reads TGTGCTAGTGCCGGTCTGGGTAGGGACACTGAAGCTTTCTTT.